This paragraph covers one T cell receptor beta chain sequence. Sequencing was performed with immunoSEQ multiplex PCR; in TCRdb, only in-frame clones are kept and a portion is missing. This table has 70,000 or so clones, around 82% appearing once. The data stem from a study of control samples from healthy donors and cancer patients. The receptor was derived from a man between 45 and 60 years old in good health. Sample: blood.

The CDR3 reads CASSEDREYGYTF. CDR3 coding DNA: TGTGCCAGCAGTGAGGACAGAGAATATGGCTACACCTTC. The chain couples TRBV28 to TRBJ1-2, with D perhaps matching TRBD1 (6 bases). V lost 5 bases and J lost 5, with 12 bases in between. CDR1 and CDR2 (germline): MDHEN, SYDVKM. The CDR3 sequence is 13 residues long.